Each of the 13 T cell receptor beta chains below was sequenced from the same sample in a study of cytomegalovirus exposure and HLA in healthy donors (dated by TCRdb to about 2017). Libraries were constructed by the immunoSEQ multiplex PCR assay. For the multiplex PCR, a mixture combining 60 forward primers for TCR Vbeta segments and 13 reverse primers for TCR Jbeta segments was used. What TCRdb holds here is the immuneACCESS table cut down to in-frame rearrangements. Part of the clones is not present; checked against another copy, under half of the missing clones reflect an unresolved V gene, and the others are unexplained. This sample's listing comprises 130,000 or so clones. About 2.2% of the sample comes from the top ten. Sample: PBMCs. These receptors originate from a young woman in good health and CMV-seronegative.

Here the CDR3 reads CASSYTGGDAYEQYF. The CDR3 nucleotides are TGTGCCAGCAGTTACACGGGGGGCGATGCCTACGAGCAGTACTTC. This chain links TRBV6-5 with TRBJ2-7; D might be TRBD2 (7 bases). Between the trimmed V and J ends, which lost 2 bases and 2 bases, there was a span of 13 bases. This CDR3 is built from 15 residues. The V gene's germline CDR1 is MNHEY and CDR2 SVGAGI.

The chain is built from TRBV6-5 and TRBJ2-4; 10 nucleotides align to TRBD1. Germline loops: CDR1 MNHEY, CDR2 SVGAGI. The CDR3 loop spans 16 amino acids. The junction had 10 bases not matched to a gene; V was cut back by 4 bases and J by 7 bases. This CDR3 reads CASSLTGTGEVNIQYF. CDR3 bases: TGTGCCAGCAGTTTGACCGGGACAGGGGAGGTGAACATTCAGTACTTC.

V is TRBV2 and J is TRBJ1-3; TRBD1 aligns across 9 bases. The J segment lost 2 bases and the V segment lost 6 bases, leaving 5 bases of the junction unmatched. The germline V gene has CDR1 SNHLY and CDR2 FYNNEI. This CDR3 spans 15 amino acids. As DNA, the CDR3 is TGTGCCAGCAGAGTATACAGGGGGCCTGGAAACACCATATATTTT. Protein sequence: CASRVYRGPGNTIYF.

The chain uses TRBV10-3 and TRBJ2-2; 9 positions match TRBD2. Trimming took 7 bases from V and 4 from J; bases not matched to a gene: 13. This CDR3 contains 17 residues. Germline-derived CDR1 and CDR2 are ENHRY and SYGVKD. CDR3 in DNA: TGTGCCATCAAAATGAACGGCGGGAGGGCGGGCACCGGGGAGCTGTTTTTT. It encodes CAIKMNGGRAGTGELFF.

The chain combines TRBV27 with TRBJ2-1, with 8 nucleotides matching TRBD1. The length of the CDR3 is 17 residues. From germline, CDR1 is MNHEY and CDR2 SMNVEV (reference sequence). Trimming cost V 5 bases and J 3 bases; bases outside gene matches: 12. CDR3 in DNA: TGTGCCAGCAGTCGGGACAGGAGAATGGGGGGCTACAATGAGCAGTTCTTC. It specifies CASSRDRRMGGYNEQFF.

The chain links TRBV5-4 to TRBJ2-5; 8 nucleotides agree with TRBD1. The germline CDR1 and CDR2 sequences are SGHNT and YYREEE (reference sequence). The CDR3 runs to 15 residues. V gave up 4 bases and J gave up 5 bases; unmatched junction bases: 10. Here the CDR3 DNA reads TGTGCCAGCAGCATCGACAGGGGATCTGGGGAGACCCAGTACTTC. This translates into CASSIDRGSGETQYF.

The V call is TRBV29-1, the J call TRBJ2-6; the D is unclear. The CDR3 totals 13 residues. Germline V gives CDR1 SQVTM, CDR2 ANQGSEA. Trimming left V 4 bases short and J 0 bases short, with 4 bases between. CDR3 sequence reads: CSVALSGANVLTF. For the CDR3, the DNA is TGCAGCGTTGCACTCTCTGGGGCCAACGTCCTGACTTTC.

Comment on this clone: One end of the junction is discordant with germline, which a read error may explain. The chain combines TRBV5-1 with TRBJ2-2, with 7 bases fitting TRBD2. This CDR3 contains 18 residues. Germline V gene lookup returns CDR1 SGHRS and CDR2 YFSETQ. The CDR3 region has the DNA TGCGCCAGCAGTTTGGAGGCTAGCGGTCAGGTCGGCACCGGGGAGCTGTTTTTT. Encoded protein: CASSLEASGQVGTGELFF.

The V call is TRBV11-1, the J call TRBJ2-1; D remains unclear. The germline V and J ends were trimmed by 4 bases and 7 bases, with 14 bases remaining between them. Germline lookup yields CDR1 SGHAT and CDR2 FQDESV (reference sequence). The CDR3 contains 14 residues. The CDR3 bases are TGTGCCAGCAGCTCATCCTCGCGGTTGAATGAGCAGTTCTTC. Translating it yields CASSSSSRLNEQFF.

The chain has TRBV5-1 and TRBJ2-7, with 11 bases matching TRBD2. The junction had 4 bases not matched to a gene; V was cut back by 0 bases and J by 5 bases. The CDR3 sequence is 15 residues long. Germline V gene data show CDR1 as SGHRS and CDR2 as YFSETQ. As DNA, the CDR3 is TGCGCCAGCAGCTTGGAGGTAGCGGGAGGGAACGAGCAGTACTTC. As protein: CASSLEVAGGNEQYF. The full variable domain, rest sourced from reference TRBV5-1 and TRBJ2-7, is KAGVTQTPRYLIKTRGQQVTLSCSPISGHRSVSWYQQTPGQGLQFLFEYFSETQRNKGNFPGRFSGRQFSNSRSEMNVSTLELGDSALYLCASSLEVAGGNEQYFGPGTRLTVT.

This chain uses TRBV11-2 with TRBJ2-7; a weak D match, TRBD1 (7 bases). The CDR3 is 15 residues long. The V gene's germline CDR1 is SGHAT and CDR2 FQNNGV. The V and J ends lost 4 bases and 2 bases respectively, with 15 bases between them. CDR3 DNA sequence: TGTGCCAGCAGCTCCCTGACAGGGAGGACCTACGAGCAGTACTTC. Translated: CASSSLTGRTYEQYF. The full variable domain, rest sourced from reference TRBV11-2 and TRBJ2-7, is EAGVAQSPRYKIIEKRQSVAFWCNPISGHATLYWYQQILGQGPKLLIQFQNNGVVDDSQLPKDRFSAERLKGVDSTLKIQPAKLEDSAVYLCASSSLTGRTYEQYFGPGTRLTVT.

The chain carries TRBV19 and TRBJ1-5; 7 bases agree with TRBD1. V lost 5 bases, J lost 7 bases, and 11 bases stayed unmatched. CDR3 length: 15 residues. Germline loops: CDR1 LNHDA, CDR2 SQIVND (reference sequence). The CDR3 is CASSGIGGFRQPQHF. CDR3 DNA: TGTGCCAGTAGTGGGATAGGGGGCTTTCGGCAGCCCCAGCATTTT. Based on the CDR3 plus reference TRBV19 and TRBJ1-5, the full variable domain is DGGITQSPKYLFRKEGQNVTLSCEQNLNHDAMYWYRQDPGQGLRLIYYSQIVNDFQKGDIAEGYSVSREKKESFPLTVTSAQKNPTAFYLCASSGIGGFRQPQHFGDGTRLSIL.

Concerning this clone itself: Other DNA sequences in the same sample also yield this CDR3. The CDR3 loop is CASSQTSGSTDTQYF. For the CDR3, the DNA is TGTGCCAGCAGCCAGACTAGCGGCAGCACAGATACGCAGTATTTT. The rearrangement uses TRBV6-4 and TRBJ2-3; 9 nucleotides line up with TRBD2. Germline CDR1 MRHNA, CDR2 SNTAGT. The CDR3 runs to 15 residues. Trimming removed 6 bases from V and 0 bases from J; junction bases left unmatched: 4.